A single sample is the source of the 16 T cell receptor beta chains below, sequenced in a study of T cells in Graves' hyperthyroidism and ophthalmopathy. Amplified TCR beta CDR3 regions derived from RNA transcripts. First-round RT-PCR with HTBI primers amplified the TCR CDR3 region. Using its own MiXCR run on the multiplex PCR reads, TCRdb lists one record per CDR3 protein. This sample has hundreds of thousands of distinct CDR3 sequences, with roughly 25% found just once. The specimen sequenced was blood. These receptors were collected from a man aged 45 to 65 with Graves' hyperthyroidism.

The chain employs TRBV3-1 and TRBJ2-1, with D possibly called TRBD1 or TRBD2 (5 bases each). V lost 4 bases to trimming and J lost 5 bases, with 9 bases between them. This CDR3 region has 13 residues. Per germline, CDR1 LGHDT and CDR2 YNNKEL (reference sequence). CDR3 DNA: TGTGCCAGCAGCCTGGGACCGGACAATGAGCAGTTCTTC. Protein: CASSLGPDNEQFF.

The rearrangement uses TRBV20-1 and TRBJ2-1; D not certain. The CDR3 contains 12 residues. CDR1 is DFQATT, CDR2 SNEGSKA, per germline (reference sequence). V lost 5 bases to trimming and J lost 7 bases, with 12 bases between them. Here the CDR3 DNA reads TGCAGTGCTTCCTGTGGGCAGAATGAGCAGTTCTTC. It translates to CSASCGQNEQFF.

This clonotype was recorded a few times. V and J are TRBV28 and TRBJ2-2; D remains unclear. This CDR3 is built from 15 residues. Trimming took off 5 bases at V and 3 bases at J, with 13 bases between the two ends. Germline lookup yields CDR1 MDHEN and CDR2 SYDVKM. This CDR3 is CASSTIGRDTGELFF. The CDR3, as DNA: TGTGCCAGCAGTACGATCGGTAGGGACACCGGGGAGCTGTTTTTT. Using reference TRBV28 and TRBJ2-2 for the parts outside the CDR3, the full variable domain is DVKVTQSSRYLVKRTGEKVFLECVQDMDHENMFWYRQDPGLGLRLIYFSYDVKMKEKGDIPEGYSVSREKKERFSLILESASTNQTSMYLCASSTIGRDTGELFFGEGSRLTVL.

In DNA, the CDR3 is TGTGCCACCAGTTATCGACAGAACACCGGGGAGCTGTTTTTT. Protein: CATSYRQNTGELFF. The chain has TRBV24-1 and TRBJ2-2; no reliable D call. CDR1 KGHDR and CDR2 SFDVKD come from the germline V gene. This CDR3 region has 14 residues. The V end was cut by 6 bases, the J end by 1 base, with 8 bases between.

The chain couples TRBV24-1 to TRBJ2-1; D ambiguous. The CDR3 loop spans 12 amino acids. Between the trimmed V and J ends, which lost 4 bases and 4 bases, there was a span of 4 bases. Germline-derived CDR1 and CDR2 are KGHDR and SFDVKD. The CDR3 DNA follows: TGTGCCACCAGTGAAGGTTACAATGAGCAGTTCTTC. Translating gives CATSEGYNEQFF.

The chain combines TRBV30 with TRBJ2-5, with TRBD1 identical over 7 bases. This CDR3 contains 15 residues. CDR1 GTSNPN and CDR2 SVGIG come from the germline V gene (reference sequence). The V gene end was trimmed by 0 bases and the J gene end by 1 base; junction bases not matched to a gene: 5. This chain's CDR3 is CAWSVGAGGQETQYF. The CDR3 region has the DNA TGTGCCTGGAGTGTGGGGGCAGGGGGCCAAGAGACCCAGTACTTC.

Only a few counts were recorded for this clonotype. This sequence may be a read error, since a much larger clone differs from it by one base. This chain connects TRBV5-5 to TRBJ2-7; 10 bases align to TRBD1. Germline V CDR1 and CDR2: SGHKS, YYEKEE (reference sequence). V was pared by 1 base and J by 3 bases, with 1 base of the junction left unmatched. CDR3 length: 14 amino acids. The CDR3 loop reads CASSLWDRGYEQYF. CDR3 nucleotides: TGTGCCAGCAGCTTGTGGGACAGGGGCTACGAGCAGTACTTC.

The J gene is TRBJ1-5, the V gene TRBV30; D is undetermined. The germline V and J ends were trimmed by 0 bases and 7 bases, with 13 bases remaining between them. CDR1 is GTSNPN, CDR2 SVGIG, per germline (reference sequence). The CDR3 is 14 amino acids. The CDR3 is CAWSVGGVGQPQHF. The CDR3 DNA follows: TGTGCCTGGAGTGTAGGTGGGGTGGGACAGCCCCAGCATTTT.

The chain uses TRBV12-3 or TRBV12-4 and TRBJ2-1; 8 bases match TRBD2. With 4 bases clipped from V and 10 bases from J, the junction kept 9 bases outside the gene matches. There are 14 residues in the CDR3. CDR3 protein: CASSSAAGVGEQFF. CDR3 DNA sequence: TGTGCCAGCAGTTCTGCAGCGGGAGTGGGGGAGCAGTTCTTC.

The V gene is TRBV5-1, the J gene TRBJ1-5; D not certain. Germline CDR1 reads SGHRS; CDR2 reads YFSETQ. V lost 0 bases, J lost 6 bases, and 13 bases lay in between. This CDR3 has 15 residues. The CDR3 loop reads CASSLAPMDAQPQHF. For the CDR3, the DNA is TGCGCCAGCAGCTTGGCCCCTATGGACGCTCAGCCCCAGCATTTT.

This clonotype appeared a few times. The chain recombines TRBV6-2 or TRBV6-3 with TRBJ2-7; TRBD2 matches 9 bases. The CDR3 is 16 amino acids. V lost 6 bases, J lost 2 bases, and 11 bases stayed unmatched. CDR1 MNHEY and CDR2 SVGEGT come from the germline V gene. This CDR3 reads CASSATGLALPYEQYF. In nucleotides, the CDR3 is TGTGCCAGCAGCGCCACAGGACTAGCGTTACCCTACGAGCAGTACTTC.

In this sample, this clonotype turned up many times. The chain is built from TRBV2 and TRBJ1-1; D may be TRBD1 (5 bases). V lost 0 bases, J lost 1 base, and 9 bases lay in between. CDR1 is SNHLY, CDR2 FYNNEI, per germline. This CDR3 is 15 amino acids long. The CDR3 DNA follows: TGTGCCAGCAGTGAAGCGCTGGGACCGAACACTGAAGCTTTCTTT. Amino acid sequence: CASSEALGPNTEAFF.

This clonotype has a count of ten or more. The chain joins TRBV7-2 to TRBJ2-1; 7 nucleotides agree with TRBD2. Germline lookup yields CDR1 SGHTA and CDR2 FQGNSA. Unmatched junction bases numbered 9, after V lost 2 bases and J lost 5 bases. The CDR3 consists of 16 residues. In nucleotides, the CDR3 is TGTGCCAGCAGCTTATTCGCCTCGCGGGAGCACAATGAGCAGTTCTTC. Translated, it gives CASSLFASREHNEQFF. The full variable domain, its missing parts supplied by reference TRBV7-2 and TRBJ2-1, is GAGVSQSPSNKVTEKGKDVELRCDPISGHTALYWYRQSLGQGLEFLIYFQGNSAPDKSGLPSDRFSAERTGGSVSTLTIQRTQQEDSAVYLCASSLFASREHNEQFFGPGTRLTVL.

In this sample, this clonotype turned up many times. The chain uses TRBV6-1 and TRBJ2-7; 8 positions match TRBD2. The junction had 3 bases not matched to a gene; V was cut back by 2 bases and J by 3 bases. From germline, CDR1 is MNHNS and CDR2 SASEGT. The CDR3 is made up of 14 amino acids. The CDR3 DNA sequence: TGTGCCAGCAGTGAAATCGGGGGGGACTACGAGCAGTACTTC. Translating gives CASSEIGGDYEQYF.

This clonotype was recorded many times. This chain connects TRBV27 to TRBJ2-5; 10 bases align to TRBD2. V trimming: 6 bases; J trimming: 0 bases; junction bases outside the gene matches: 4. CDR3 length: 15 amino acids. Germline V gene data show CDR1 as MNHEY and CDR2 as SMNVEV (reference sequence). The CDR3 region is CASSTGTSDQETQYF. The DNA for the CDR3 is TGTGCCAGCAGCACCGGGACTAGCGACCAAGAGACCCAGTACTTC.

The V call is TRBV18, the J call TRBJ2-2, with TRBD1 identical over 7 bases. CDR1 and CDR2 (germline): KGHSH, LQKENI. J was trimmed by 0 bases and V by 7 bases; bases with no gene match: 5. The CDR3 is 15 residues long. The CDR3 reads CASYRTGSNTGELFF. The CDR3 DNA sequence: TGTGCCAGCTACAGGACAGGTTCGAACACCGGGGAGCTGTTTTTT.